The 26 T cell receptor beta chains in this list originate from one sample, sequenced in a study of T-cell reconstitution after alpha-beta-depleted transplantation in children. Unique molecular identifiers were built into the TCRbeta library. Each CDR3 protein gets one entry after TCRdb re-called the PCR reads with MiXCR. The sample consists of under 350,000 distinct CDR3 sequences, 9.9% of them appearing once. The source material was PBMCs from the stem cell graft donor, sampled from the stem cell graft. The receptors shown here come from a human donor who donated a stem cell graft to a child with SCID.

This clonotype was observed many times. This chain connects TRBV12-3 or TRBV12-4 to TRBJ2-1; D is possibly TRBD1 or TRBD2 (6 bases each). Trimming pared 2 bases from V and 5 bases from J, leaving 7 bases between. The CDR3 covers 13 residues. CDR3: CASSLRGDNEQFF. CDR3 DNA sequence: TGTGCCAGCAGTTTAAGGGGGGACAATGAGCAGTTCTTC.

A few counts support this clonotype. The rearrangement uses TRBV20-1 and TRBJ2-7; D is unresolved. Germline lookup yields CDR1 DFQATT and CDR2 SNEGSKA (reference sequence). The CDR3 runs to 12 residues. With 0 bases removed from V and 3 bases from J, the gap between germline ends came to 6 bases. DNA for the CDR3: TGCAGTGCTAGAGATTTTGACTACGAGCAGTACTTC. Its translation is CSARDFDYEQYF.

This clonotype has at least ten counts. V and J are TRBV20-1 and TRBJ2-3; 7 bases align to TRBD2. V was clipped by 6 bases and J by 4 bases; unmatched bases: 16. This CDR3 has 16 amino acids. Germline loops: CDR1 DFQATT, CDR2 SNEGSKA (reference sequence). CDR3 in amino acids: CSAPLGSGGTADTQYF. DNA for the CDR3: TGCAGTGCGCCCCTTGGCTCGGGGGGTACCGCAGATACGCAGTATTTT.

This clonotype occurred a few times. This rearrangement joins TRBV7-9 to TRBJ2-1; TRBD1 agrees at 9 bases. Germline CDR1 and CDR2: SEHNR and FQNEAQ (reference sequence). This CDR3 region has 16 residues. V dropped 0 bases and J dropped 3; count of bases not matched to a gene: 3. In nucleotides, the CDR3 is TGTGCCAGCAGCTTAGCGGGACAGGGAGGCTACAATGAGCAGTTCTTC. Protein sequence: CASSLAGQGGYNEQFF.

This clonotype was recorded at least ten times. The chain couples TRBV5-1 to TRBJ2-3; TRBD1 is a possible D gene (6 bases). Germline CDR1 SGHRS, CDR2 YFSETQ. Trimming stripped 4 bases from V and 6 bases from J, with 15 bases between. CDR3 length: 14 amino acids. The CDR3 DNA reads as TGCGCCAGCAGCCCCGGACAGAACCGGGATACGCAGTATTTT. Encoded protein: CASSPGQNRDTQYF. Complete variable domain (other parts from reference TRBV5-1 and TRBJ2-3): KAGVTQTPRYLIKTRGQQVTLSCSPISGHRSVSWYQQTPGQGLQFLFEYFSETQRNKGNFPGRFSGRQFSNSRSEMNVSTLELGDSALYLCASSPGQNRDTQYFGPGTRLTVL.

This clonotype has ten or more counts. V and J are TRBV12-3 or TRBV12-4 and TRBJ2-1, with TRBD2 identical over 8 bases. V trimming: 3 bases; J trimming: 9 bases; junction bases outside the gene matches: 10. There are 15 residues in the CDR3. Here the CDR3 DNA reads TGTGCCAGCAGTTTTGACGGGGGGGTCTCGGGTGAGCAGTTCTTC. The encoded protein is CASSFDGGVSGEQFF.

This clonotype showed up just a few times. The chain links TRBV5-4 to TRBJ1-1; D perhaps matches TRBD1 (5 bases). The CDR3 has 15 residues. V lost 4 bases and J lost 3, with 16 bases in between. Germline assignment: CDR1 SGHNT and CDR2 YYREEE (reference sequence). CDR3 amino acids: CASSDHDMGDTEAFF. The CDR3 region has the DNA TGTGCCAGCAGCGATCATGATATGGGGGACACTGAAGCTTTCTTT.

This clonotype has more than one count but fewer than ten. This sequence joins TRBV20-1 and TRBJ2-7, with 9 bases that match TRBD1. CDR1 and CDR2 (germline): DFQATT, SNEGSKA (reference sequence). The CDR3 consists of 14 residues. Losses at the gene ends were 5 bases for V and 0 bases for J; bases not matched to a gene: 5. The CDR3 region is CSAGQGRSSYEQYF. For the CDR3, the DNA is TGCAGTGCTGGACAGGGGCGAAGCTCCTACGAGCAGTACTTC.

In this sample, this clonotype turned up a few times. DNA of the CDR3: TGTGCCAGCAGCTTAGGAGGCATTACCTACGAGCAGTACTTC. Its protein is CASSLGGITYEQYF. This chain uses TRBV7-2 with TRBJ2-7; D remains unclear. The CDR3 is made up of 14 amino acids. Trimming left V 1 base short and J 2 bases short, with 9 bases between. The germline CDR1 and CDR2 sequences are SGHTA and FQGNSA.

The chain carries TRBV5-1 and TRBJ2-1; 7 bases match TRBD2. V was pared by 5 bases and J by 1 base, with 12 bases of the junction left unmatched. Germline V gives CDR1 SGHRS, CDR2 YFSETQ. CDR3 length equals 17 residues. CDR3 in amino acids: CASRDRLVGGSYNEQFF. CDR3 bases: TGCGCCAGCAGAGATAGACTAGTGGGGGGGTCCTACAATGAGCAGTTCTTC.

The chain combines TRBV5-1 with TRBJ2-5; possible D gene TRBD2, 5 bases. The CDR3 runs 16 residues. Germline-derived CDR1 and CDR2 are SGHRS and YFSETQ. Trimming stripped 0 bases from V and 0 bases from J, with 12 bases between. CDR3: CASSLAWTQYQETQYF. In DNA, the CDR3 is TGCGCCAGCAGCTTGGCCTGGACTCAGTACCAAGAGACCCAGTACTTC.

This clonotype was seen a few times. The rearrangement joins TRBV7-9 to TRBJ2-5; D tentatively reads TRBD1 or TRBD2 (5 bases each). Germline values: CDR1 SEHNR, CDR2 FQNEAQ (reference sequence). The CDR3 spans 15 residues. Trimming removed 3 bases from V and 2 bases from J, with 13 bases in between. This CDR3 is CASSFPGTPQETQYF. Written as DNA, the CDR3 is TGTGCCAGCAGCTTTCCGGGGACGCCTCAAGAGACCCAGTACTTC. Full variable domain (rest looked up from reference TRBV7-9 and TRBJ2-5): DTGVSQNPRHKITKRGQNVTFRCDPISEHNRLYWYRQTLGQGPEFLTYFQNEAQLEKSRLLSDRFSAERPKGSFSTLEIQRTEQGDSAMYLCASSFPGTPQETQYFGPGTRLLVL.

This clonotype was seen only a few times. This CDR3 is CAVQGGSNYGYTF. DNA for the CDR3: TGTGCCGTACAAGGGGGCTCTAACTATGGCTACACCTTC. V gene TRBV10-3 combines with J gene TRBJ1-2; TRBD1 agrees at 7 bases. Per germline, CDR1 ENHRY and CDR2 SYGVKD. This CDR3 comprises 13 residues. With 11 bases clipped from V and 0 bases from J, the junction kept 6 bases outside the gene matches.

The chain's CDR3 is CASSLKGANSPLHF. The CDR3 bases are TGTGCCAGCAGCCTAAAGGGTGCTAATTCACCCCTCCACTTT. V and J are TRBV12-3 or TRBV12-4 and TRBJ1-6; D uncertain. This CDR3 has 14 residues. Deletions cut 6 bases from V and 6 bases from J, with 12 bases between.

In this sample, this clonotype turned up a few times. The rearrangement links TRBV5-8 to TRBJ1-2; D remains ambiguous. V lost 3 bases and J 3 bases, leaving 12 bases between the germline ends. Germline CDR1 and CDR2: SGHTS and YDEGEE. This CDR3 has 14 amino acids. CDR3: CASSSEDRDYGYTF. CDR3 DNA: TGTGCCAGCAGCTCGGAGGACCGAGACTATGGCTACACCTTC. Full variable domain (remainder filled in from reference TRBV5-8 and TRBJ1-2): EAGVTQSPTHLIKTRGQQATLRCSPISGHTSVYWYQQALGLGLQFLLWYDEGEERNRGNFPPRFSGRQFPNYSSELNVNALELEDSALYLCASSSEDRDYGYTFGSGTRLTVV.

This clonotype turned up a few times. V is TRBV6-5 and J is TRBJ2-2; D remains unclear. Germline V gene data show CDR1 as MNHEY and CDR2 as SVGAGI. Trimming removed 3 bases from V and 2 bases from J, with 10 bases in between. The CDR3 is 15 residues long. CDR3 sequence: CASSYRQTNTGELFF. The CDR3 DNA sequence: TGTGCCAGCAGTTATCGCCAGACCAACACCGGGGAGCTGTTTTTT.

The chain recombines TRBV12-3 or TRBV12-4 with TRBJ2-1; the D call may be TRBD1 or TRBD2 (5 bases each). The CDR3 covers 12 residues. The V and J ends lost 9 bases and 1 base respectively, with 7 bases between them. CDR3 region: CASWGSYNEQFF. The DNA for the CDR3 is TGTGCCAGTTGGGGGTCCTACAATGAGCAGTTCTTC.

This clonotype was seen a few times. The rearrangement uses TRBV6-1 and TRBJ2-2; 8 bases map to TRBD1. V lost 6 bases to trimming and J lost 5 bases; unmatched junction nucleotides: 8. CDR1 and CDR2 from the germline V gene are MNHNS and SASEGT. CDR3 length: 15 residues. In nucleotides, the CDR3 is TGTGCCAGCAGACCATCGACAGGGGAAACCGGGGAGCTGTTTTTT. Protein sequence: CASRPSTGETGELFF.

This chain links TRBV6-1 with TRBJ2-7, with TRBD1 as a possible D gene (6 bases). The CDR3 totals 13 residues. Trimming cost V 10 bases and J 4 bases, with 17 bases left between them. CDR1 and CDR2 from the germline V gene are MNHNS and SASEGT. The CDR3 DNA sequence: TGTGCCACCGAGGACAGTGGGCGTTACGAGCAGTACTTC. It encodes CATEDSGRYEQYF.

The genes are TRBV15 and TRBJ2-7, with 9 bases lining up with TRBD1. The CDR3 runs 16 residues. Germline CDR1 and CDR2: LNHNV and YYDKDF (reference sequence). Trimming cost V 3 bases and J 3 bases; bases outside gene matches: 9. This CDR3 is CATSSVYGQGRYEQYF. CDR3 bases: TGTGCCACCAGCAGTGTTTACGGACAGGGGCGCTACGAGCAGTACTTC.

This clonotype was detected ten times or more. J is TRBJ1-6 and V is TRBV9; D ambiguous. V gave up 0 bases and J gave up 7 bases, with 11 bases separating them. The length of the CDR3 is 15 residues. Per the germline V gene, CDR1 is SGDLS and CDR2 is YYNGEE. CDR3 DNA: TGTGCCAGCAGCGTAGCCTCCGGAAGAAATTCACCCCTCCACTTT. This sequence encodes CASSVASGRNSPLHF.

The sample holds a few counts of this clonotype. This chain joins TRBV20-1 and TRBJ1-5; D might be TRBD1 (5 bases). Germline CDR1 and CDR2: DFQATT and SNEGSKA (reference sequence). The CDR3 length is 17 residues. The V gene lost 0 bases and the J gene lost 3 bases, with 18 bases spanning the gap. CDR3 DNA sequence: TGCAGTGCTAGAGACGAGGTGGGACCGTCTTACAATCAGCCCCAGCATTTT. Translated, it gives CSARDEVGPSYNQPQHF.

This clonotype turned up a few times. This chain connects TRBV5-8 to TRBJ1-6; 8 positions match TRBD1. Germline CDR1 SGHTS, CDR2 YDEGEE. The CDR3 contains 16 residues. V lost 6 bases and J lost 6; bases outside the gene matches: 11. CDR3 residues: CASNRGQGLSNSPLHF. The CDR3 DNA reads TGTGCCAGCAACAGAGGACAGGGCCTTTCTAATTCACCCCTCCACTTT.

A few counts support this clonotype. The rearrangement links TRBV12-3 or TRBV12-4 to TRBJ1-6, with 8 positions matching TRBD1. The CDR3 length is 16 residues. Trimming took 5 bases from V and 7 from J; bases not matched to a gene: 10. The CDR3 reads CASSTQGQVVNSPLHF. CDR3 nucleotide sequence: TGTGCCAGCAGTACTCAGGGACAGGTTGTGAATTCACCCCTCCACTTT.

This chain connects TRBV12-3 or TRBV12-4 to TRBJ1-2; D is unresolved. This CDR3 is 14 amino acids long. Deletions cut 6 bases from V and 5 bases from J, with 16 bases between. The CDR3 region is CASSPTASGYGYTF. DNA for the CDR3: TGTGCCAGCAGCCCGACCGCTTCCGGATATGGCTACACCTTC.

The CDR3 here is CATSDADRGHGELFF. DNA of the CDR3: TGTGCCACCAGTGATGCGGACAGGGGGCATGGGGAGCTGTTTTTT. This rearrangement joins TRBV24-1 to TRBJ2-2; 11 bases map to TRBD1. This CDR3 contains 15 residues. Looked up from germline, CDR1 is KGHDR and CDR2 is SFDVKD. The trim removed 3 bases at V and 8 bases at J, leaving 4 bases unmatched.